This TCR beta chain came from a study of tumor-infiltrating lymphocytes in oesophageal squamous cell carcinoma. TCRdb reprocessed the PCR reads with MiXCR, giving one entry per CDR3 protein. Here the sample spans about 15,000 distinct CDR3 sequences, less than 60% being singletons. Sequencing was carried out using blood. This clonotype originated in a male donor with esophageal squamous cell carcinoma.

In nucleotides, the CDR3 is TGTGCCAGCAGCTCGCCTTACAGGGTATTAAGTGGAGAGACCCAGTACTTC. Protein product: CASSSPYRVLSGETQYF. The rearrangement links TRBV7-2 to TRBJ2-5; the D gene is possibly TRBD1 (6 bases). Trimming left V 4 bases short and J 4 bases short, with 22 bases between. Germline assignment: CDR1 SGHTA and CDR2 FQGNSA. The CDR3 is made up of 17 amino acids. Full variable domain (rest looked up from reference TRBV7-2 and TRBJ2-5): GAGVSQSPSNKVTEKGKDVELRCDPISGHTALYWYRQSLGQGLEFLIYFQGNSAPDKSGLPSDRFSAERTGGSVSTLTIQRTQQEDSAVYLCASSSPYRVLSGETQYFGPGTRLLVL.